This T cell receptor beta chain emerged from a study of Graves' ophthalmopathy and Graves' hyperthyroidism. Transcripts of RNA were the source for amplifying TCR beta CDR3 regions. HTBI primers served in a first-round RT-PCR, which a second-round multiplex PCR followed. TCRdb redid the calling of the multiplex PCR reads with MiXCR, one entry per CDR3 protein. In the table there are over a million distinct CDR3 sequences, 35% to 40% of which are singletons. Patients with other autoimmune diseases, uncontrolled infections, pregnancy or lactation were excluded. Study-wide findings and caveats: Ophthalmopathy cases were distinguished from stable hyperthyroidism by a 13-signature model, reaching about 90% sensitivity and over 80% specificity. Clonotypes were expanded in thyroid at above 0.001 frequency, and most also appeared in blood.

V lost 7 bases and J lost 11, with 24 bases in between. The CDR3 runs to 14 residues. CDR1 and CDR2 (germline): SQVTM, ANQGSEA. To note about this clonotype: Its target is not known.

Sequences were obtained from peripheral blood or thyroid tissue (not recorded which). V gene TRBV29-1 combines with J gene TRBJ1-5; possibly TRBD1 for D (5 bases). This TCR was sampled from an adult man with Graves' hyperthyroidism. The CDR3 is CSGLVGDGAGAQHF. The CDR3 DNA follows: TGCAGCGGCCTCGTGGGGGACGGCGCCGGGGCCCAGCATTTT.